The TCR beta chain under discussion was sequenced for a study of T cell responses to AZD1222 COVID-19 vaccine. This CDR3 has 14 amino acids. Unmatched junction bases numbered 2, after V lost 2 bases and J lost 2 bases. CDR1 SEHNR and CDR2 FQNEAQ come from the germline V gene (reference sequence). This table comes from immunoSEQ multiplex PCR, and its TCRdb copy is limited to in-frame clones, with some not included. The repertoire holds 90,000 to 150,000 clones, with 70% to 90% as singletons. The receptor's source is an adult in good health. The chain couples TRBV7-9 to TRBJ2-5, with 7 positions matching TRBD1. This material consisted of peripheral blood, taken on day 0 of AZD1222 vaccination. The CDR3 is CASSLRTGQETQYF. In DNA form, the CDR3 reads TGTGCCAGCAGCTTAAGGACAGGACAAGAGACCCAGTACTTC.